Shown below are 17 T cell receptor beta chains from a single sample sequenced in a study of Graves' ophthalmopathy and Graves' hyperthyroidism. From RNA, the CDR3 regions of TCR beta chains were amplified and sequenced. HTBI primers primed a first-round RT-PCR, and a second-round multiplex PCR followed. TCRdb fed the multiplex PCR reads into MiXCR, producing one record per CDR3 protein. This sample has some 1.1 million distinct CDR3 sequences, with roughly 35% found just once. Source material: peripheral blood or thyroid tissue (not recorded which). These receptors all come from an adult man with Graves' hyperthyroidism.

A note on this clonotype: It may be a read error: a sequence one base away is much more abundant. The J gene is TRBJ2-6, the V gene TRBV20-1; no reliable D call. The CDR3 runs to 14 residues. The ends were cut back, 0 bases at V and 2 bases at J, with 5 bases in the middle. The germline CDR1 and CDR2 sequences are DFQATT and SNEGSKA (reference sequence). CDR3 residues: CSAREVAGANVLTF. The CDR3 DNA sequence: TGCAGTGCTAGAGAGGTAGCTGGGGCCAACGTCCTGACTTTC.

This clonotype has just a few counts. The chain employs TRBV5-1 and TRBJ2-5; maybe TRBD1 (6 bases). Trimming removed 4 bases at V and 3 bases at J, with 22 bases between. The CDR3 is made up of 17 amino acids. Looked up from germline, CDR1 is SGHRS and CDR2 is YFSETQ. The CDR3 DNA follows: TGCGCCAGCAGCCGAGCACATACCGGGACATTTGAAGAGACCCAGTACTTC. Translation gives CASSRAHTGTFEETQYF. The variable domain in full, completed from reference TRBV5-1 and TRBJ2-5, reads KAGVTQTPRYLIKTRGQQVTLSCSPISGHRSVSWYQQTPGQGLQFLFEYFSETQRNKGNFPGRFSGRQFSNSRSEMNVSTLELGDSALYLCASSRAHTGTFEETQYFGPGTRLLVL.

Points on this clonotype: This may be a read error, as it is one base from a much larger clone. The rearrangement links TRBV7-8 to TRBJ2-5; D might be TRBD1 (5 bases). CDR1 is SGHVS and CDR2 is FQNEAQ in the germline V gene. This CDR3 contains 15 residues. Trimming took off 3 bases at V and 2 bases at J, with 13 bases between the two ends. DNA of the CDR3: TGTGCCAGCAGCTTCTTGGCAGGGCAACAAGAGACCCAGTACTTC. The encoded protein is CASSFLAGQQETQYF. Variable domain in full (rest from reference TRBV7-8 and TRBJ2-5): GAGVSQSPRYKVAKRGQDVALRCDPISGHVSLFWYQQALGQGPEFLTYFQNEAQLDKSGLPSDRFFAERPEGSVSTLKIQRTQQEDSAVYLCASSFLAGQQETQYFGPGTRLLVL.

This clonotype has more than one count but fewer than ten. The chain is built from TRBV3-1 and TRBJ2-5, with TRBD2 as a possible D gene (7 bases). The germline V gene has CDR1 LGHDT and CDR2 YNNKEL (reference sequence). The CDR3 consists of 15 residues. Trimming stripped 1 base from V and 5 bases from J, with 14 bases between. In nucleotides, the CDR3 is TGTGCCAGCAGCCAAGTTTCGGGGAGGGGGGAGACCCAGTACTTC. It specifies CASSQVSGRGETQYF.

Comments on this clonotype: The conserved closing phenylalanine or tryptophan is absent in this CDR3, likely reflecting a read error. No DNA is shown, since the ends of the CDR3 on it are uncertain; the CDR3 is the one TCRdb lists. The chain carries TRBV6-6 and TRBJ2-7. Per the germline V gene, CDR1 is MNHNY and CDR2 is SVGAGI (reference sequence). The CDR3 is 8 residues long, counting both termini. The CDR3 loop is CASTERDT.

The chain employs TRBV11-2 and TRBJ2-7; no reliable D call. Germline V gene sequence: CDR1 SGHAT, CDR2 FQNNGV. V lost 3 bases to trimming and J lost 3 bases, with 15 bases between them. The length of the CDR3 is 15 residues. The CDR3 DNA is TGTGCCAGCAGCTTGTTCGCACGCCTCGGCTACGAGCAGTACTTC. Its translation: CASSLFARLGYEQYF.

V and J are TRBV10-3 and TRBJ1-1, with a tentative D call TRBD1 (6 bases). Trimming stripped 4 bases from V and 4 bases from J, with 13 bases between. Germline V gene lookup returns CDR1 ENHRY and CDR2 SYGVKD. The CDR3 covers 14 residues. CDR3 in DNA: TGTGCCATCAGTGGGGGCAGGGGTAGCACTGAAGCTTTCTTT. Protein product: CAISGGRGSTEAFF.

Ten or more counts support this clonotype. The rearrangement joins TRBV11-2 to TRBJ2-7, with unresolved D. Trimming left V 1 base short and J 0 bases short, with 10 bases between. CDR3 size: 15 residues. The germline V gene has CDR1 SGHAT and CDR2 FQNNGV. The CDR3 protein is CASSLALPSSYEQYF. The CDR3 nucleotides are TGTGCCAGCAGCTTAGCACTACCGAGCTCCTACGAGCAGTACTTC.

The rearrangement joins TRBV20-1 to TRBJ2-5, with a possible D match to TRBD2 (6 bases). CDR3 length: 10 amino acids. Germline V lookup: CDR1 DFQATT, CDR2 SNEGSKA (reference sequence). Trimming pared 3 bases from V and 9 bases from J, leaving 8 bases between. CDR3 residues: CSARGGSQYF. The DNA of the CDR3 is TGCAGTGCTAGGGGGGGATCCCAGTACTTC.

J is TRBJ2-5 and V is TRBV11-2; TRBD1 agrees at 9 bases. V shed 9 bases and J 4 bases; nucleotides not matched to a gene: 12. The CDR3 runs 15 residues. Germline V lookup: CDR1 SGHAT, CDR2 FQNNGV. This chain's CDR3 is CARSERPGQGETQYF. CDR3 coding DNA: TGTGCCAGGAGCGAACGACCGGGACAGGGAGAGACCCAGTACTTC. The full variable domain, its missing parts supplied by reference TRBV11-2 and TRBJ2-5, is EAGVAQSPRYKIIEKRQSVAFWCNPISGHATLYWYQQILGQGPKLLIQFQNNGVVDDSQLPKDRFSAERLKGVDSTLKIQPAKLEDSAVYLCARSERPGQGETQYFGPGTRLLVL.

In regard to this clonotype: Just one base apart from a much larger clone, this may be a read error. The chain employs TRBV20-1 and TRBJ1-5; no firm D call. The CDR3 has 14 amino acids. Germline-derived CDR1 and CDR2 are DFQATT and SNEGSKA (reference sequence). The CDR3 loop is CSAGDLGYNQPQHF. CDR3 sequence (DNA): TGCAGTGCTGGAGATCTGGGATACAATCAGCCCCAGCATTTT.

Ten or more counts support this clonotype. The gene calls are TRBV29-1 and TRBJ1-1, with a tentative D call TRBD1 (5 bases). In germline, CDR1 is SQVTM, CDR2 ANQGSEA. The germline V and J ends were trimmed by 7 bases and 1 base, with 13 bases remaining between them. The CDR3 runs to 13 residues. The CDR3 reads CSANGGGNTEAFF. DNA of the CDR3: TGCAGCGCCAATGGGGGTGGGAACACTGAAGCTTTCTTT.

This clonotype was detected many times. J is TRBJ2-7 and V is TRBV10-3; 8 bases match TRBD2. The trim removed 3 bases at V and 0 bases at J, leaving 7 bases unmatched. The CDR3 length is 16 residues. Germline CDR1 and CDR2: ENHRY and SYGVKD. CDR3 sequence: CAISDTSGYPSYEQYF. DNA of the CDR3: TGTGCCATCAGTGACACTAGCGGCTACCCCTCCTACGAGCAGTACTTC.

With respect to this clonotype: This may be a read error: a much more frequent sequence differs by one nucleotide. V usage is TRBV9 and J usage is TRBJ1-1; D not certain. Germline V gene data show CDR1 as SGDLS and CDR2 as YYNGEE. The length of the CDR3 is 14 residues. The CDR3 DNA is TGTGCCAGCAGCCCTATGGGTGGGATCACTGAAGTTTTCTTT. It codes for CASSPMGGITEVFF.

The rearrangement uses TRBV10-3 and TRBJ1-2; 9 positions agree with TRBD1. Germline V gives CDR1 ENHRY, CDR2 SYGVKD. V lost 0 bases and J lost 7; bases outside the gene matches: 3. The CDR3 contains 14 residues. The CDR3 loop reads CAISESGDRVGYTF. CDR3 DNA: TGTGCCATCAGTGAGTCGGGGGACAGGGTTGGCTACACCTTC.

The CDR3 DNA reads as TGTGCCAGCAACCCCCTAGCGGGCCACTCCTACGAGCAGTACTTC. Residues: CASNPLAGHSYEQYF. The rearrangement joins TRBV10-3 to TRBJ2-7; TRBD2 matches at 8 bases. The CDR3 has 15 amino acids. Unmatched junction bases numbered 11, after V lost 10 bases and J lost 0 bases. Germline lookup yields CDR1 ENHRY and CDR2 SYGVKD.

The chain uses TRBV2 and TRBJ2-5; tentatively, D is TRBD2 (6 bases). CDR3 size: 13 residues. Germline V gives CDR1 SNHLY, CDR2 FYNNEI. Trimming stripped 8 bases from V and 1 base from J, with 11 bases between. The CDR3 protein is CASGGIPQETQYF. DNA of the CDR3: TGTGCCAGCGGGGGGATACCCCAAGAGACCCAGTACTTC. Variable domain in full (rest from reference TRBV2 and TRBJ2-5): EPEVTQTPSHQVTQMGQEVILRCVPISNHLYFYWYRQILGQKVEFLVSFYNNEISEKSEIFDDQFSVERPDGSNFTLKIRSTKLEDSAMYFCASGGIPQETQYFGPGTRLLVL.